This TCR beta chain is from a study of blood T cells in healthy people across ages. Study-wide results and caveats: Unknown donor CMV status possibly confounded expanded clonotype changes.

The CDR3 runs to 14 residues. Per the germline V gene, CDR1 is DFQATT and CDR2 is SNEGSKA (reference sequence). Regarding this clonotype: Its target is unknown. Likely a read error: the CDR3 ends without its conserved phenylalanine or tryptophan.

Alongside a J-beta primer mix, a sample-barcoded 5' primer served in a second PCR lasting about 7 to 11 cycles. A template-switch adaptor with 12 random nucleotides tagged each cDNA molecule. TCRdb reprocessed the 5' RACE reads via MiXCR and lists one record per CDR3 protein. The sample lists about 900,000 distinct CDR3 sequences, about 44% occurring once. Sequencing was done on a sample of blood. The V call is TRBV20-1, the J call TRBJ2-5; 7 nucleotides match TRBD2. The better agreement between TRBJ2-7 and the DNA end casts doubt on the J call. The TCR comes from a young man in good health. The DNA for the CDR3 is TGCAGTGCTAGCTCGGAACTAGCGTTCTACGAGCAGTACCTC. Translating it yields CSASSELAFYEQYL.